Described below is a single T cell receptor (beta chain) sequence and its context. There is no known antigen for this receptor. No base qualities exist here, and no much larger clone lies one base off it. The data originate from a study of blood T cell repertoires in COVID-19 (dated by TCRdb to the early 2020s). General notes on the study: Collaborator samples came from the United States, Italy and Spain and covered acute and convalescent phases of COVID-19. The repertoires were made available in a free public database intended to serve as a resource for research on the immune response to SARS-CoV-2. Where available, HLA class I and class II types were obtained from metadata supplied by the sample provider rather than from assay-based typing. The samples were drawn from the first 160 participants of the ongoing ImmuneRACE study and from 1,254 subjects provided by 6 global collaborators. Nearly every sample came with metadata listing a de-identified subject ID, COVID-19 status, age in years and sex. Deeply sampled blood TCRbeta repertoires from subjects exposed to, actively infected with, or recovered from COVID-19 were included in the dataset. The prospective study material was composed of cDNA or gDNA derived from T cells, B-cell-depleted T cells, or PBMCs. Overall study outcomes, separate from this receptor: The quantity of clinical and demographic metadata differed by source and by participant and was supplied without curation.

TCRbeta CDR3 regions were amplified from genomic DNA using the immunoSEQ Assay, a bias-controlled multiplex PCR. Regarding the original processing steps: The number of nucleated cells in each sample was estimated by amplification of reference gene primers within the assay. Sequence reads were collapsed and filtered to measure the absolute abundance of every unique TCRbeta CDR3 rearrangement. For each sample, productive Simpson clonality was calculated as the square root of Simpson's diversity index across productive rearrangements. TCRdb stores this immuneACCESS table with in-frame sequences only. Part of the clones is absent; in the studies checked, under half of the shortfall reflects unresolved V genes, and no reason is known for the rest. The D gene and trimming were derived from the DNA, and the V and J assignments and clone size from that table. This sample gives about 150,000 clones in total; roughly 90% of them show up just once. In total, the top ten clones hold 2% to 2.5% of the sample.

Including cysteine and phenylalanine, the CDR3 has 14 amino acids. Only CDR3 DNA is held: 42 bases, read in frame from base 1. The junction shows trimming of 3 bases on V and 5 bases on J, and the gene matches do not reach 6 bases of it. The CDR1 and CDR2 encoded by the germline V gene are SGDLS and YYNGEE. Collaborating institutions collected whole blood in K2EDTA tubes following their own protocols. Collaborator samples were shipped for TCRbeta analysis as frozen whole blood, isolated PBMCs, or DNA extracted from either sample type. This receptor was identified in a human donor in a cohort sampled during active COVID-19. The material sequenced was peripheral blood. The rearrangement joined TRBV9 to TRBJ1-2; the central 8 bases match TRBD1. The nucleotides read TGTGCCAGCAGCGCATCGGACAGGGAATATGGCTACACCTTC. The encoded protein is CASSASDREYGYTF.